This TCR beta chain was sequenced in a study of T cells in Graves' hyperthyroidism and ophthalmopathy. Study-wide results and limits: Ophthalmopathy was distinguished from stable hyperthyroidism by 13 V-J signatures. Blood also showed most of the thyroid clonotypes that were expanded above 0.001.

Amplified TCR beta CDR3 regions came from RNA transcripts. HTBI primers were used for first-round RT-PCR of the TCR CDR3. TCRdb recomputed calls from the multiplex PCR reads with MiXCR, one row per CDR3 protein. The sample includes approximately 640,000 distinct CDR3 sequences, roughly 45% of them seen just once. On this clonotype: Its antigen is not known. The germline gene is not matched at one end of the junction; a read error may be the cause.

The study excluded patients with uncontrolled infection, other autoimmune disease, pregnancy or lactation. Each diagnosis drew on symptoms, thyroxine, TRAb, thyroid ultrasound and orbital computed tomography findings. This receptor was obtained from an adult man with Graves' disease, either hyperthyroidism or ophthalmopathy (not recorded which). The sequencing sample was made of peripheral blood or thyroid tissue (not recorded which).

The DNA of the CDR3 is TGTGCCAGCAGCTTAGGCGGCCCGGGGGGGCCCTACGAGCAGTACTTC. Protein: CASSLGGPGGPYEQYF. The rearrangement uses TRBV5-1 and TRBJ2-7; TRBD2 agrees at 8 bases. Germline assignment: CDR1 SGHRS and CDR2 YFSETQ. CDR3 length: 16 amino acids.